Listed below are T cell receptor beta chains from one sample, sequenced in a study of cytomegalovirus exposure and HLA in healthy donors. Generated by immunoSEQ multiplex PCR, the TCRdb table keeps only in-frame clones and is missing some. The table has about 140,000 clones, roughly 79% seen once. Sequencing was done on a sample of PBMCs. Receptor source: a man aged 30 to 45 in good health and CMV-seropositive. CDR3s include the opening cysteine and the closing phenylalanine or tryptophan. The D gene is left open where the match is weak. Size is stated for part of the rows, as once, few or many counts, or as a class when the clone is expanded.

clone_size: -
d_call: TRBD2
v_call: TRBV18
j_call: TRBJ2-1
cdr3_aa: CASSAGLGAGEQFF
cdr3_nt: TGTGCCAGCTCAGCGGGACTAGGGGCAGGTGAGCAGTTCTTC

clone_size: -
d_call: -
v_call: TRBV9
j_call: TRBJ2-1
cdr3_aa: CASSVEGIDSGEQFF
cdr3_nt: TGTGCCAGCAGCGTAGAAGGAATCGACTCGGGAGAGCAGTTCTTC

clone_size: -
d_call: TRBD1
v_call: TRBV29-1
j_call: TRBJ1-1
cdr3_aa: CSVERTGYSRGNTEAFF
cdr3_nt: TGCAGCGTTGAAAGGACAGGCTACAGCAGGGGGAACACTGAAGCTTTCTTT

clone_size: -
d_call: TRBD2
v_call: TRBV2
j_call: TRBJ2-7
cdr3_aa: CASSILAGAFAYEQYF
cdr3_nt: TGTGCCAGCAGTATTCTAGCGGGAGCATTCGCCTACGAGCAGTACTTC

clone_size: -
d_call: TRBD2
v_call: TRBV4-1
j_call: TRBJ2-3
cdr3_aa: CASSPPPGLAEHSTDTQYF
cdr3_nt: TGCGCCAGCAGCCCCCCGCCGGGACTAGCAGAACATAGCACAGATACGCAGTATTTT

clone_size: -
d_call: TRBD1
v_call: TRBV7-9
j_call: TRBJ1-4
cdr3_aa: CASSLTGTGRLEKLFF
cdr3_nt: TGTGCCAGCAGCTTAACCGGGACAGGGCGCTTGGAAAAACTGTTTTTT

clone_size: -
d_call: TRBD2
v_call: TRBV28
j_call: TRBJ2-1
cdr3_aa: CASSPREGLAGVANEQFF
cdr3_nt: TGTGCCAGCAGTCCCAGAGAGGGACTAGCGGGGGTCGCCAATGAGCAGTTCTTC

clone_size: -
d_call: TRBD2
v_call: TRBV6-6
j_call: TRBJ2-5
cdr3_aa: CASSYEGSGNPQYF
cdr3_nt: TGTGCCAGCAGTTACGAGGGTAGCGGGAACCCCCAGTACTTC

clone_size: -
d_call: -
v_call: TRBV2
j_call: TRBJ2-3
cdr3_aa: CASSGGSSGDTQYF
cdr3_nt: TGTGCCAGCAGTGGCGGCTCTTCGGGAGATACGCAGTATTTT

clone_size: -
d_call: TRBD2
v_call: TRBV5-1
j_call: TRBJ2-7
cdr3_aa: CASSSRTGLAGGTYEQYF
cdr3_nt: TGCGCCAGCAGCTCCCGAACGGGACTAGCGGGGGGTACCTACGAGCAGTACTTC

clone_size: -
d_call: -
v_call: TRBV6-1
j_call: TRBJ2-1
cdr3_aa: CASSTGNYPYNEQFF
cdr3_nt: TGTGCCAGCAGTACAGGGAACTATCCTTACAATGAGCAGTTCTTC

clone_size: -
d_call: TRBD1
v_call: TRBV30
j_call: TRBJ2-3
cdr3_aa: CAWTIAGRGSTDTQYF
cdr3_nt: TGTGCCTGGACCATCGCAGGCAGGGGGTCTACAGATACGCAGTATTTT

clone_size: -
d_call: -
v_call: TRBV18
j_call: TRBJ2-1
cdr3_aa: CASSREAGPSNEQFF
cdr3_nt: TGTGCCAGCTCACGGGAGGCCGGCCCGTCCAATGAGCAGTTCTTC

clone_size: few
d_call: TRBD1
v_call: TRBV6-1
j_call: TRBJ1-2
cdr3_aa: CASRTGNRYGYTF
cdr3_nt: TGTGCCAGCAGGACAGGGAACCGCTATGGCTACACCTTC

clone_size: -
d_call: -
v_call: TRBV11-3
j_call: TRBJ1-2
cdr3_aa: CASSLDPVVYGYTF
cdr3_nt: TGTGCCAGCAGCTTAGATCCAGTTGTCTATGGCTACACCTTC

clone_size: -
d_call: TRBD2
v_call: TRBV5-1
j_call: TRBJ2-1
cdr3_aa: CASRGTSGRDEQFF
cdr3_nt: TGCGCCAGCAGGGGGACTAGCGGGAGGGATGAGCAGTTCTTC

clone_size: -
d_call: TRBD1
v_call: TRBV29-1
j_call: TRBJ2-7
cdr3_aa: CSVTGQGVYEQYF
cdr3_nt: TGCAGCGTGACTGGACAGGGCGTCTACGAGCAGTACTTC

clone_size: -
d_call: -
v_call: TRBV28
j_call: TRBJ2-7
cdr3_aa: CASNRGTESYEQYF
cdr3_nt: TGTGCCAGCAATCGCGGGACAGAATCCTACGAGCAGTACTTC